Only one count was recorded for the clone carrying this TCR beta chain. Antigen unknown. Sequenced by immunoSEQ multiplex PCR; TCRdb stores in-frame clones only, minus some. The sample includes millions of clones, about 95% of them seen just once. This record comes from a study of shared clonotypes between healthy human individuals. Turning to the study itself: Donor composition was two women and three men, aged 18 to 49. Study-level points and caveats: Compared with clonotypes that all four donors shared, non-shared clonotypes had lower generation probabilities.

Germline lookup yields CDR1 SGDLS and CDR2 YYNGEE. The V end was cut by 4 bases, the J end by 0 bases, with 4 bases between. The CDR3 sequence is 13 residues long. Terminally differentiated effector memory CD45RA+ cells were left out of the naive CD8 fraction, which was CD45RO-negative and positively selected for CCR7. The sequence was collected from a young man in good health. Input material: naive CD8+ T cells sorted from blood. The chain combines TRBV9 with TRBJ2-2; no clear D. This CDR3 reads CASSRTNTGELFF. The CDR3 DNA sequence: TGTGCCAGCAGCAGAACGAACACCGGGGAGCTGTTTTTT.